The next 10 T cell receptor beta chains were all read from a single sample in a study of T cells in localized non-small cell lung cancer. Sequencing used immunoSEQ multiplex PCR; TCRdb keeps in-frame clones, though not all of them. This sample yields about 33,000 clones, of which around 90% are seen a single time; roughly 6.9% belongs to the top ten. Sequences were derived from peripheral blood, sampled before any cancer treatment. The receptors here all came from a female donor of 60 years or more with stage I lung adenocarcinoma.

V is TRBV6-1 and J is TRBJ2-4, with D possibly being TRBD1 (6 bases). The V gene's germline CDR1 is MNHNS and CDR2 SASEGT. This CDR3 has 13 amino acids. V was pared by 0 bases and J by 13 bases, with 13 bases between. The CDR3 spells CASSEATDRIQYF. CDR3 sequence (DNA): TGTGCCAGCAGTGAAGCGACGGACAGAATACAGTACTTC.

The CDR3: CASIGTREETQYF. CDR3 in DNA: TGTGCCAGCATTGGGACTAGGGAAGAGACCCAGTACTTC. The J gene is TRBJ2-5, the V gene TRBV2, with 8 bases that match TRBD2. The V and J ends lost 7 bases and 3 bases, in that order; junction bases with no gene match: 4. This CDR3 has 13 amino acids. Looked up from germline, CDR1 is SNHLY and CDR2 is FYNNEI.

The chain recombines TRBV29-1 with TRBJ2-1, with 8 bases identical to TRBD2. Germline loops: CDR1 SQVTM, CDR2 ANQGSEA. J lost 12 bases, V lost 4 bases, and 5 bases had no gene match. The CDR3 sequence is 11 residues long. CDR3 sequence reads: CSVGTLAGQFF. The CDR3, as DNA: TGCAGCGTTGGAACTCTAGCGGGGCAGTTCTTC.

In regard to this clone: One junction end does not reproduce the germline sequence, and a read error may be involved. The J gene is TRBJ1-1, the V gene TRBV28; 7 bases match TRBD1. CDR1 and CDR2 from the germline V gene are MDHEN and SYDVKM. The CDR3 contains 15 residues. Here the CDR3 reads CASSTTGPSMTETFF. CDR3 DNA: TGTGCCAGCAGCACGACAGGGCCCAGTATGACTGAAACTTTCTTT.

The rearrangement links TRBV28 to TRBJ2-5; 16 bases match TRBD2. CDR1 and CDR2 (germline): MDHEN, SYDVKM. The CDR3 covers 18 residues. Germline trimming cut 6 bases from V and 5 bases from J; bases unmatched to any gene: 12. CDR3 sequence (DNA): TGTGCCAGCAGCCGACCCGGGACTAGCGGGGGGGTTGTGGAGACCCAGTACTTC. It specifies CASSRPGTSGGVVETQYF.

This chain links TRBV7-2 with TRBJ2-5, with 9 bases identical to TRBD2. V lost 5 bases to trimming and J lost 4 bases; unmatched junction nucleotides: 5. Germline CDR1 is SGHTA and CDR2 is FQGNSA. CDR3 length: 14 amino acids. CDR3 sequence reads: CASSVIAGVETQYF. The CDR3 region has the DNA TGTGCCAGCAGCGTAATAGCGGGGGTAGAGACCCAGTACTTC.

The V call is TRBV6-1, the J call TRBJ1-5; D possibly corresponds to TRBD1 (5 bases). The germline V and J ends were trimmed by 2 bases and 1 base, with 21 bases remaining between them. CDR3 length: 19 residues. The germline gives CDR1 MNHNS, CDR2 SASEGT. CDR3 region: CASSELSGGAGQSNQPQHF. The DNA of the CDR3 is TGTGCCAGCAGTGAACTATCAGGTGGGGCAGGGCAAAGCAATCAGCCCCAGCATTTT.

This chain uses TRBV5-1 with TRBJ2-1; 7 nucleotides align to TRBD2. Trimming at V came to 3 bases and at J to 6 bases, leaving 3 bases not matched to a gene. CDR1 and CDR2 (germline): SGHRS, YFSETQ. This CDR3 comprises 13 residues. CDR3 DNA: TGCGCCAGCAGCTCCTTAGCGGGCAATGAGCAGTTCTTC. As protein: CASSSLAGNEQFF.

The sample holds one count of this clone. The chain has TRBV14 and TRBJ1-4; D perhaps matches TRBD1 (5 bases). The V end was cut by 4 bases, the J end by 7 bases, with 13 bases between. The CDR3 is 14 amino acids. CDR1 SGHDN and CDR2 FVKESK come from the germline V gene. The CDR3, as DNA: TGTGCCAGCAGCCTCCGGGGGTTGAGTGAAAAACTGTTTTTT. Its protein product is CASSLRGLSEKLFF.

The chain couples TRBV28 to TRBJ1-6; D call uncertain. Trimming pared 5 bases from V and 9 bases from J, leaving 8 bases between. Germline V gene data show CDR1 as MDHEN and CDR2 as SYDVKM. The CDR3 runs 12 residues. CDR3 bases: TGTGCCAGCAGTGAGACCCGTTCACCCCTCCACTTT. Translation gives CASSETRSPLHF.